This TCR beta chain was observed in a study of CD8 T cells in Susac syndrome. RNA, at roughly 0.5 to 1 ug, was reverse transcribed with random hexamers. TCRdb itself ran the immunoSEQ multiplex PCR reads through MiXCR, one entry per CDR3 protein. The sample has around 150,000 distinct CDR3 sequences; 85% to 95% are singletons. V was pared by 3 bases and J by 5 bases, with 1 base between. This CDR3 is 11 amino acids long. The TCR originated in a human donor in good health. Sequencing was performed on CD8+ T cells from PBMCs. The V gene is TRBV12-3 or TRBV12-4, the J gene TRBJ1-4; no firm D call. CDR3: CASSFNEKLFF. In nucleotides, the CDR3 is TGTGCCAGCAGTTTCAATGAAAAACTGTTTTTT.